This TCR beta chain was identified in a study of a mutant IDH1 vaccine in newly diagnosed glioma (dated by TCRdb to the early 2020s). Background for the entire study: Of the roughly 32 patients who were treated, 62.5% were male and roughly 38% were female, and the mean age was around 40 years. Before enrollment, most patients had been given radiochemotherapy with temozolomide as standard therapy, while the rest had received either radiotherapy alone or temozolomide alone. Peripheral blood samples were drawn at six visits, namely V03 (baseline), V05, V07, V10, V12 and V13. Longitudinal TCRB deep sequencing was done for 25 treated patients, wherever samples were available for exploratory analyses. Points the paper makes about the study in general: Immune responses induced by the vaccine were seen in roughly 95% of patients across multiple MHC alleles. The authors noted that analyses of patient blood samples could not be reproduced because of sample limitations. No apparent relationship was observed between pseudoprogression and alterations in the top peripheral T cell clonotypes detected by TCRB sequencing. Selection of PBMC samples for TCRB deep sequencing was based on availability.

The method was the immunoSEQ multiplex PCR assay. The hsTCRB Kit was used according to the manufacturer's protocol to amplify rearranged TCR beta chain sequences. An Illumina MiSeq was used to sequence the TCRB libraries. For the original study's pipeline: The kit vendor's proprietary platform handled demultiplexing, trimming and gene mapping. TCRdb carries this immuneACCESS record with in-frame sequences only. Its versions omit some clonotypes, under half of them owing to an unresolved V gene in the studies checked, with the rest unexplained. The DNA was the basis for D and trimming; V, J and clone size are from that table. Across this sample there are about 98,000 clones, with 70% to 90% seen only once. The ten largest clones represent roughly 0.6% of the sample. Comment on this clone: Its specific antigen is unknown. Base qualities were left out, and no much larger clone turns up one base away.

V is pruned by 4 bases and J by 8 bases, leaving 7 bases of the junction without a gene match. The germline V gene gives CDR1 as SGHRS and CDR2 as YFSETQ. The CDR3 sequence holds 16 residues, the cysteine and phenylalanine included. The entry retains the CDR3 DNA only, 48 bases that are in frame from base 1. Taken with the paper, the label for time point translates to: baseline, week 1 (first vaccination visit). The label giving this sample's treatment or condition can be read as: pre-vaccination baseline after standard-of-care therapy. The donors had newly diagnosed IDH1-mutant astrocytomas of WHO grade 3 or 4 that showed loss of nuclear ATRX. The samples were drawn from NOA16, a multicentre, single-arm, open-label phase I trial in Germany that tested a mutant IDH1 peptide vaccine in humans for the first time. Visit V03 blood draws served as the baseline sample for immunogenicity testing. Genomic DNA for TCRB sequencing was extracted from EDTA blood using the DNeasy Blood and Tissue Kit.

This sequence was found in a woman between 50 and 59 years old with glioma. The chain links TRBV5-1 with TRBJ2-1, and 15 junctional nucleotides match TRBD2. The sequences come from PBMCs, collected from a glioma patient treated with radiotherapy, temozolomide or both. The CDR3 region: CASSLGLAGGADEQFF. In nucleotide form, the sequence is TGCGCCAGCAGCCTGGGACTAGCGGGAGGTGCGGATGAGCAGTTCTTC. Where the CDR3 stops, the reference TRBV5-1 and TRBJ2-1 genes take over; the full variable domain is KAGVTQTPRYLIKTRGQQVTLSCSPISGHRSVSWYQQTPGQGLQFLFEYFSETQRNKGNFPGRFSGRQFSNSRSEMNVSTLELGDSALYLCASSLGLAGGADEQFFGPGTRLTVL.